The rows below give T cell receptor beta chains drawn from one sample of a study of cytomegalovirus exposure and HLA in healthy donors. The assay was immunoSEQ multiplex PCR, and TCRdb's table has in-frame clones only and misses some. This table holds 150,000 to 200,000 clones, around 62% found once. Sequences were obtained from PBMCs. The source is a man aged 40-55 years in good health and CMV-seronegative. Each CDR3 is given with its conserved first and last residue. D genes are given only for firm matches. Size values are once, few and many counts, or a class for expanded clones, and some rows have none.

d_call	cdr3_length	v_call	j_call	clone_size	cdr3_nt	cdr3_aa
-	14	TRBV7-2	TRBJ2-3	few	TGTGCCAGCAGCTTAGTAGCGGACACAGATACGCAGTATTTT	CASSLVADTDTQYF
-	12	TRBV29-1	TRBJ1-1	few	TGCAGCGTTAGCCTCCGGGGGTATGAAGCTTTCTTT	CSVSLRGYEAFF
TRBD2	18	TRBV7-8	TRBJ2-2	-	TGTGCCAGCAGCCATAACGGGCTAGCGGGGGGTCCCACCGGGGAGCTGTTTTTT	CASSHNGLAGGPTGELFF
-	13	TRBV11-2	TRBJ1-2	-	TGTGCCAGCAGCCCCCGGGACACCTATGGCTGCACCTTC	CASSPRDTYGCTF
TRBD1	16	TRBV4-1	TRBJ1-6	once	TGCGCCAGCAGCCAAGATCTAACAGGGGCTAATTCACCCCTCCACTTT	CASSQDLTGANSPLHF
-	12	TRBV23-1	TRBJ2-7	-	TGCGCCAGCAGTCACTCCCCCTACGAGCAGTACTTC	CASSHSPYEQYF
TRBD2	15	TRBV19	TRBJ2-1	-	TGTGCCAGTAGTCGGGGACTAGCGGGAGTCGGGGAGCAGTTCTTC	CASSRGLAGVGEQFF
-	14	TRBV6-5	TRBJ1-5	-	TGTGCCAGCGCGCTGCAGGGGTCGGGTCAGCCCCAGCATTTT	CASALQGSGQPQHF
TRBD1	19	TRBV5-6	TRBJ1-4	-	TGTGCCAGCAGCCTCAACCGGGACAGGGGTTTCGGGACTAATGAAAAACTGTTTTTT	CASSLNRDRGFGTNEKLFF
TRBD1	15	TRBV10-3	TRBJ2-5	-	TGTGCCATCAGTGGGGGGACAGGGGAATACGAGACCCAGTACTTC	CAISGGTGEYETQYF
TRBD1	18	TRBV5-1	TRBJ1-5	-	TGCGCCAGCAGCGATATAGGGACAGGGCTGTCGAACAATCAGCCCCAGCATTTT	CASSDIGTGLSNNQPQHF
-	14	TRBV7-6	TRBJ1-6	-	TGTGCCAGCAGCTTAAACCCAGGGTACTCACCCCTCCACTTT	CASSLNPGYSPLHF
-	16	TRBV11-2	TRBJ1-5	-	TGTGCCAGCAGCCAGGGAGGGATAGGGGCTAATCAGCCCCAGCATTTT	CASSQGGIGANQPQHF
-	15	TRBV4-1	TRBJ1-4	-	TGCGCCAGCAGCCAAGACAGATTTAATAATGAAAAACTGTTTTTT	CASSQDRFNNEKLFF
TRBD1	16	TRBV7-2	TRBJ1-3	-	TGTGCCAGCAGCCCGAAGACAGGGGGTTATGGAAACACCATATATTTT	CASSPKTGGYGNTIYF
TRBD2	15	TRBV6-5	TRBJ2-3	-	TGTGCCAGCAGTTACATGACTAGCGGGAGAGATACGCAGTATTTT	CASSYMTSGRDTQYF
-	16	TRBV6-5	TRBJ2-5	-	TGTGCCAGCAGTTACTCGTCTGGGACTCTCCAAGAGACCCAGTACTTC	CASSYSSGTLQETQYF
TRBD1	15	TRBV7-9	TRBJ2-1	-	TGTGCCAGCAGGATACTACAGGGGGCCTACAATGAGCAGTTCTTC	CASRILQGAYNEQFF
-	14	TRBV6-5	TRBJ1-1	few	TGTGCCAGCAGTGCAGGACAGAGGAACACTGAAGCTTTCTTT	CASSAGQRNTEAFF
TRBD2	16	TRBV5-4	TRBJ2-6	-	TGTGCCAGCAGTGCTCCGGGAGGCTCTGGGGCCAACGTCCTGACTTTC	CASSAPGGSGANVLTF
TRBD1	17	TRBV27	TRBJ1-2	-	TGTGCCAGCAGTTCCCGGGACAGGGGCGTATCTAGCTATGGCTACACCTTC	CASSSRDRGVSSYGYTF
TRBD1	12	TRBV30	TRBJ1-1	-	TGTGCCTGGAGTCTAAGACAGGGTGGGGCTTTCTTT	CAWSLRQGGAFF
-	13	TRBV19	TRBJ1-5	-	TGTGCCAGTAGTATCCAATTTCCTCAGCCCCAGCATTTT	CASSIQFPQPQHF
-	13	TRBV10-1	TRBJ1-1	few	TGCGCCAGAAACAGGGCAATGAACACTGAAGCTTTCTTT	CARNRAMNTEAFF
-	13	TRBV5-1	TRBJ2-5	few	TGCGCCAGCAGCTTGCCGCCAGGAGAGACCCAGTACTTC	CASSLPPGETQYF
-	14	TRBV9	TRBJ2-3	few	TGTGCCAGCAGCGTAGTGGCCAGCACAGATACGCAGTATTTT	CASSVVASTDTQYF